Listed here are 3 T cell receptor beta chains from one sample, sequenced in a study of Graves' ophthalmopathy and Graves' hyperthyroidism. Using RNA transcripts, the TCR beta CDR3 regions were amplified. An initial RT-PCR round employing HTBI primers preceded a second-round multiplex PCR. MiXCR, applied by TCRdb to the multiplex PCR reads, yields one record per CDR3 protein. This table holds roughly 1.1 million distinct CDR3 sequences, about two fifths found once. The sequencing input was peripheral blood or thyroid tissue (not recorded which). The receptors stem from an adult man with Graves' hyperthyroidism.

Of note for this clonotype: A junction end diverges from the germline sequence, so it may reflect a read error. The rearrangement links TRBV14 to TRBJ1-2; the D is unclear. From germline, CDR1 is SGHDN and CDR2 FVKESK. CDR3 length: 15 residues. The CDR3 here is CASNQERFIPIGYTF. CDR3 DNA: TGTGCCAGCAACCAAGAAAGGTTTATCCCTATCGGCTACACCTTC.

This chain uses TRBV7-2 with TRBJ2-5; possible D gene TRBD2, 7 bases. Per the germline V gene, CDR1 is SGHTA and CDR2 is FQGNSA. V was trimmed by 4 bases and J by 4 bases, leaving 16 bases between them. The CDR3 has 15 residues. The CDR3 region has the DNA TGTGCCAGCAGCTCGGGGGGCCGCGGGTTAGAGACCCAGTACTTC. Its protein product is CASSSGGRGLETQYF. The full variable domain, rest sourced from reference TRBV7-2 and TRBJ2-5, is GAGVSQSPSNKVTEKGKDVELRCDPISGHTALYWYRQSLGQGLEFLIYFQGNSAPDKSGLPSDRFSAERTGGSVSTLTIQRTQQEDSAVYLCASSSGGRGLETQYFGPGTRLLVL.

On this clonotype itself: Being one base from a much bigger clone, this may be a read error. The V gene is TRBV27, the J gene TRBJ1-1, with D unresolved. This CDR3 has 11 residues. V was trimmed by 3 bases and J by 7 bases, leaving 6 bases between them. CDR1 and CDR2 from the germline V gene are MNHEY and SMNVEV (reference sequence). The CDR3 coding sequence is TGTGCCAGCAGTTTCGGGGATGAAGCTTTCTTT. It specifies CASSFGDEAFF.